This passage covers 3 T cell receptor beta chains from one sample sequenced in a study of T cells expressing NK-cell markers. With the 5' RACE reads reprocessed, TCRdb shows one record per CDR3 protein and no DNA. In total, the table holds 130,000 to 150,000 distinct CDR3 sequences. The sequenced material came from blood T cells: a sorted CD56 or NKG2C T cell subset, CD4+ or CD8+ T cells, or bulk PBMC T cells (not recorded which). All receptors come from a man younger than 35 in good health.

The chain has TRBV30 and TRBJ2-1. The CDR3 extends over 13 amino acids. Germline V lookup: CDR1 GTSNPN, CDR2 SVGIG (reference sequence). The CDR3 reads CAWSVNPGNEQFF.

The chain recombines TRBV4-1 with TRBJ2-1; the TCRdb call, TRBD2, lacks DNA for checking. Germline V CDR1 and CDR2: MGHRA, YSYEKL. The CDR3 extends over 16 amino acids. The CDR3 region is CASSLQTSGPHNEQFF.

V is TRBV12-3 or TRBV12-4 and J is TRBJ2-1; the D gene TCRdb calls, TRBD2, cannot be checked with no DNA. The CDR3 is made up of 17 amino acids. CDR3 amino acids: CASSFTSGKKPRNEQFF.